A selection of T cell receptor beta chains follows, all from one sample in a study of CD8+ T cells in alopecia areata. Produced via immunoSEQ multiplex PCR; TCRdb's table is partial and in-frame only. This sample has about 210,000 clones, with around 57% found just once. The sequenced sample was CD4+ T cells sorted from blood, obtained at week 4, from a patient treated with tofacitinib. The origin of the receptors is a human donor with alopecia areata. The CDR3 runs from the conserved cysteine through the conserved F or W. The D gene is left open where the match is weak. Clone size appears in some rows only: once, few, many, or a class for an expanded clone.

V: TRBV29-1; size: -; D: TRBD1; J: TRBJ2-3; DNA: TGCAGCGGGACAGGGGGTGATACGCAGTATTTT; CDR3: CSGTGGDTQYF
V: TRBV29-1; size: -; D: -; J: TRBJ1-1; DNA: TGCAGTGCCTTGGAAGCCGACACTGAAGCTTTCTTT; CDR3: CSALEADTEAFF
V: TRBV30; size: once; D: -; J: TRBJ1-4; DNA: TGTGCCTGGAGCATCAGGGTGGATGAAAAACTGTTTTTT; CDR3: CAWSIRVDEKLFF
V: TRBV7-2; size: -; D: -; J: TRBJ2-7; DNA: TGTGCCAGCAGCTTAGCTGATTGGGCGAGATACGAGCAGTACTTC; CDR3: CASSLADWARYEQYF
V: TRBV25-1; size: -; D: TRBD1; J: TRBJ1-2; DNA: TGTGCCAGCAGTGCGGGACAGGGGAGTGGGTACACCTTC; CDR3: CASSAGQGSGYTF
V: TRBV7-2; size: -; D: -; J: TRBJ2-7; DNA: TGTGCCAGCAGCTTTCGGGGGGCCAGCTCCTACGAGCAGTACTTC; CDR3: CASSFRGASSYEQYF
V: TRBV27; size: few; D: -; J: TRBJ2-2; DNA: TGTGCCAGCAGGCTCTGGGGAACGAACACCGGGGAGCTGTTTTTT; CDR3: CASRLWGTNTGELFF
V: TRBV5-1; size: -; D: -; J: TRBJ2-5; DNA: TGCGCCAGCAGCTTGGGAGGCCAAGAGACCCAGTACTTC; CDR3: CASSLGGQETQYF
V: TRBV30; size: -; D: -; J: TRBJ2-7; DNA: TGTGCCTGGAGTAAGCAGGGACCGACGGAGCAGTACTTC; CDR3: CAWSKQGPTEQYF
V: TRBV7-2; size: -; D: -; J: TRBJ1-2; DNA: TGTGCCAGCAGCTTAGAGGTGCGGCACTATGGCTACACCTTC; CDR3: CASSLEVRHYGYTF
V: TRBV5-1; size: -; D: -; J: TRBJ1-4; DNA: TGCGCCAGCAGCTTGGCCCCCGGGGGTACGGCGGAAAAACTGTTTTTT; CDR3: CASSLAPGGTAEKLFF
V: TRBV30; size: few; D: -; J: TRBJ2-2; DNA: TGTGCCTGGAGTGTCATCCACACCGGGGAGCTGTTTTTT; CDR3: CAWSVIHTGELFF
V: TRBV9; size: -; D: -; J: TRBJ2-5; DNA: TGTGCCAGCAGCGAAACCGGGGGCAGACAAGAGACCCAGTACTTC; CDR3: CASSETGGRQETQYF
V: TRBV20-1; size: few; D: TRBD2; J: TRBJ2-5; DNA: TGCAGTGCGGGAGGGCGGGAGACCCAGTACTTC; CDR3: CSAGGRETQYF
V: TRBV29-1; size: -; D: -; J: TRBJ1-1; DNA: TGCAGCGTTGAACGGCAGTGGAACACTGAAGCTTTCTTT; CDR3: CSVERQWNTEAFF
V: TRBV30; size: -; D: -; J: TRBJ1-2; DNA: TGTGCCTGGCGCCAAGTCCGCAGGTTAGGCTACACCTTC; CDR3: CAWRQVRRLGYTF
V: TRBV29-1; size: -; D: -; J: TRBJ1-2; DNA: TGCAGCGTTGAAGTTCTGGACGGCGCCCCTTCCACCTTC; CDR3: CSVEVLDGAPSTF
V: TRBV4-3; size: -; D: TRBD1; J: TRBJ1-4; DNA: TGCGCCAGCAGCCCGACTGGGCAGGGGGGTTGGGAAAAACTGTTTTTT; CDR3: CASSPTGQGGWEKLFF
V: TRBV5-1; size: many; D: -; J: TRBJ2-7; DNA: TGCGCCAGCAGCGGGGACCCTCCAAGCTCCTACGAGCAGTACTTC; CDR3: CASSGDPPSSYEQYF
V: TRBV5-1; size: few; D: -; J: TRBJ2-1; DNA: TGCGCCAGCAGCTTGGCCTTGGTACAGAACAATGAGCAGTTCTTC; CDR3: CASSLALVQNNEQFF
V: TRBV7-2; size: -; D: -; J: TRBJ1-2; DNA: TGTGCCAGCAGCTTCGGGCGCGGTAATTATGGCTACACCTTC; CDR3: CASSFGRGNYGYTF
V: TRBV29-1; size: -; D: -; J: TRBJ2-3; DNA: TGCAGCTCCGCTGGGCCCGGGGCATTTGATACGCAGTATTTT; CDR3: CSSAGPGAFDTQYF
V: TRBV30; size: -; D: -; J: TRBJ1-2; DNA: TGTGCCTGGAGTCCCAGGGGCGCTTATGGCTACACCTTC; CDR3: CAWSPRGAYGYTF
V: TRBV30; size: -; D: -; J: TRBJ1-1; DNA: TGTGCCTGTTCTCCAAACCTTGAAGCTTTCTTT; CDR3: CACSPNLEAFF
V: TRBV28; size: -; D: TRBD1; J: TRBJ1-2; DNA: TGTGCCAGCAGTTTCTCAGGACAGGGACAGGGTGGCTACACCTTC; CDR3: CASSFSGQGQGGYTF
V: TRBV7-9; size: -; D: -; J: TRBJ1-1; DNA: TGTGCCAGCAGCCCTAAGGGGAGCTTCGCTGAAGCTTTCTTT; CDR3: CASSPKGSFAEAFF
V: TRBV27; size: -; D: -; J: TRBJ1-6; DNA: TGTGCCAGCAGGCCGGAGGGCTCCTATAATTCACCCCTCCACTTT; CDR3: CASRPEGSYNSPLHF
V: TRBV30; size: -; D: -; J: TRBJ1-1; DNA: TGTGCCTGGAGGGCGGATAACACTGAAGCTTTCTTT; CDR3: CAWRADNTEAFF
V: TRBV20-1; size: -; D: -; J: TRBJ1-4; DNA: TGCAGTGCTAGATCGGATGAAAAACTGTTTTTT; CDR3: CSARSDEKLFF
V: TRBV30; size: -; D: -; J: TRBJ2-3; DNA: TGTGCCTGGAGACCAGCCCCTAGCACAGATACGCAGTATTTT; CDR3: CAWRPAPSTDTQYF
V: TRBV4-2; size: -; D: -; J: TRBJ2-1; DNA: TGTGCCAGCAGCCAGGAGCGTGAGCAGTTCTTC; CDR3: CASSQEREQFF
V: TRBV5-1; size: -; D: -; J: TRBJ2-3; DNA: TGCGCCAGCAGTATACAGGGACCGAGCACAGATACGCAGTATTTT; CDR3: CASSIQGPSTDTQYF
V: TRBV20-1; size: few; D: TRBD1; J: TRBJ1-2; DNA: TGCAGTGCTGACAGGGGGGCTGGCTACACCTTC; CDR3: CSADRGAGYTF
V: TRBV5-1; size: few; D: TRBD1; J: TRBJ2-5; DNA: TGCGCCAGCAGCTTGAAGGTCGTGGGACAGATTCAAGAGACCCAGTACTTC; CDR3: CASSLKVVGQIQETQYF
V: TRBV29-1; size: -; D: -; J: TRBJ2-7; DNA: TGCGGAGGGATTCAGGGCTACGAGCAGTACTTC; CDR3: CGGIQGYEQYF
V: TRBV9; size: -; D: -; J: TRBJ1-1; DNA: TGTGCCAGCAGCGTAGACAGGAGGAACACTGAAGCTTTCTTT; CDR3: CASSVDRRNTEAFF
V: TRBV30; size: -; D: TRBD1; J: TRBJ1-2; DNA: TGTGCCTGGAGTCCGGACAGGGCCTATGGCTACACCTTC; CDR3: CAWSPDRAYGYTF
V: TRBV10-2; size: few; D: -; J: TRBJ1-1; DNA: TGCGCCAGCAGTGCTGGGGGATCCACTGAAGCTTTCTTT; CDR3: CASSAGGSTEAFF
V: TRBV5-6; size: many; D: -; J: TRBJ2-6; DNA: TGTGCCAGCAGCTTCCCCTCCGGGGCCAACGTCCTGACTTTC; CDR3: CASSFPSGANVLTF
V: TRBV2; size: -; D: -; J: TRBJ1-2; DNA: TGTGCCAGCAGTGAAGCGGACTCTAACTATGGCTACACCTTC; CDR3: CASSEADSNYGYTF
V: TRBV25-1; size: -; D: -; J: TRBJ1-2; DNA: TGTGCCAGCAGTGCCCCCGGGGGGGATGGCTACACCTTC; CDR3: CASSAPGGDGYTF
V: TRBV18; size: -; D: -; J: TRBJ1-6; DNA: TGTGCCAGCTCACCGGGCGGGGATCCTTCACCCCTCCACTTT; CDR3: CASSPGGDPSPLHF
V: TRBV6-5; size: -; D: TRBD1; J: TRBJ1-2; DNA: TGTGCCAGCAGTTACTCGACGGGACAGGTGGGCGATGGCTACACCTTC; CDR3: CASSYSTGQVGDGYTF
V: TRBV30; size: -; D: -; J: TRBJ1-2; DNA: TGTGCCTGGAGTGGCGACAGTAACTATGGCTACACCTTC; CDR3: CAWSGDSNYGYTF
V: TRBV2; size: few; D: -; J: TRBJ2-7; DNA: TGTGCCAGCGACAGAACCAAGGCCTACGAGCAGTACTTC; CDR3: CASDRTKAYEQYF
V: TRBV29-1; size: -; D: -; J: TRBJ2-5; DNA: TGCAGCGTTGACAGACAAGGGACCCAGTACTTC; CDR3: CSVDRQGTQYF
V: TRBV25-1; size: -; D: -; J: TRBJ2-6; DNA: TGTGCCAGCAGTCCCCACTCAGCATCTGGGGCCAACGTCCTGACTTTC; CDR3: CASSPHSASGANVLTF
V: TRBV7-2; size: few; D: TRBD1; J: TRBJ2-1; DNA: TGTGCCAGCAGCCGAACCGGGACAGGGGGAGGCAATGAGCAGTTCTTC; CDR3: CASSRTGTGGGNEQFF
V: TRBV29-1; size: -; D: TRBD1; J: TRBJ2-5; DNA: TGCAGCGTTTCTAAGACAGGGGCTCAAGAGACCCAGTACTTC; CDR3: CSVSKTGAQETQYF